Sequencing of this T cell receptor (beta chain) was carried out in a study of blood T cell repertoires in COVID-19. In the original processing: Amplification of reference gene primers provided the estimated nucleated cell counts. Assay used: immunoSEQ multiplex PCR; TCRdb lists only in-frame clones, some missing. V and J calls plus clone size are reproduced from that table; the DNA served to infer D and trimming. The table has fewer than 400,000 clones, about 90% seen once. V shed 4 bases, J shed 9 bases, and the junction held 10 bases outside the gene matches. The CDR3 extends over 15 amino acids. Germline CDR1 is SGHRS and CDR2 is YFSETQ.

The V gene is TRBV5-1, the J gene TRBJ2-1; TRBD2 matches at 10 bases. The source is a woman aged 30 to 39 with COVID-19, enrolled during active disease. Material for sequencing was peripheral blood. The CDR3 loop is CASSQGLAERGEQFF. The CDR3 DNA reads TGCGCCAGCAGCCAAGGACTAGCGGAGAGGGGTGAGCAGTTCTTC.